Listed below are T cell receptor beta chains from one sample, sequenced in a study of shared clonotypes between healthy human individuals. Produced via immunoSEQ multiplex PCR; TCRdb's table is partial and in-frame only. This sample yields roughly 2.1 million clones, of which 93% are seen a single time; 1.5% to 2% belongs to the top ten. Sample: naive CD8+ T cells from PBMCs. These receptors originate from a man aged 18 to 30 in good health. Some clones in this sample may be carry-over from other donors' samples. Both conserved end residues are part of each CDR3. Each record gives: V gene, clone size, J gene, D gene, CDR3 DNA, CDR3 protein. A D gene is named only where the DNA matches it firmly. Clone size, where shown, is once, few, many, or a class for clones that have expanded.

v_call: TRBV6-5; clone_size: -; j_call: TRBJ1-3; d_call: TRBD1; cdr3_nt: TGTGCCAGCAGTATGACAGGGGGCACTGGAAACACCATATATTTT; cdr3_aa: CASSMTGGTGNTIYF
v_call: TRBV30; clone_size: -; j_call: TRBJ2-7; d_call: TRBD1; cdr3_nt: TGTGCCTGGGCTTACGGACAGGGTCCCTACGAGCAGTACTTC; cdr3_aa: CAWAYGQGPYEQYF
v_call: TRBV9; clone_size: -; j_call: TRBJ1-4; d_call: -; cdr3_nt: TGTGCCAGCAGCCCCGCGGGTCGAACTAATGAAAAACTGTTTTTT; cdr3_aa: CASSPAGRTNEKLFF
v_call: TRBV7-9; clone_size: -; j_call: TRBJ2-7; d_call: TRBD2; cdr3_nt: TGTGCCAGCAGCCCTCTAGCGGGAGGGCTCGACGAGCAGTACTTC; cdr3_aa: CASSPLAGGLDEQYF
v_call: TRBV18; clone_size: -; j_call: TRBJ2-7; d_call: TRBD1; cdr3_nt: TGTGCCAGCTCACTCACAGGGGGCTCGTACGAGCAGTACTTC; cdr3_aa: CASSLTGGSYEQYF
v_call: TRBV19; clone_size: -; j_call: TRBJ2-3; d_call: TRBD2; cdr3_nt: TGTGCCAGTAGTGGGGGGGACGGCCTCTCTAGCACAGATACGCAGTATTTT; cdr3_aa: CASSGGDGLSSTDTQYF
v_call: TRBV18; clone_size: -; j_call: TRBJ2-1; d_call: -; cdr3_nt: TGTGCCAGCTCAGACAGCGACAGGCTTGAGCAGTTCTTC; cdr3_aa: CASSDSDRLEQFF
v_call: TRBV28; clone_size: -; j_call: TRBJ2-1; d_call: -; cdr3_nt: TGTGCCAGCAGCCGAAGATACGATGAGCAGTTCTTC; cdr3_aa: CASSRRYDEQFF
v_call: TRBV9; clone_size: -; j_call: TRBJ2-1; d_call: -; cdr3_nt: TGTGCCAGCAGCGTTGGTGAGGGGGGAGGCAATGAGCAGTTCTTC; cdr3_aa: CASSVGEGGGNEQFF
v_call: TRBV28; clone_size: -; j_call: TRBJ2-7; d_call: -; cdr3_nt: TGTGCCAGCAGTCAATTTCGGGGAATCTCCTACGAGCAGTACTTC; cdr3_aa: CASSQFRGISYEQYF
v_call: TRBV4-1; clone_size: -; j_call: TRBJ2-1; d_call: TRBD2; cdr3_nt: TGCGCCAGCAGTCCTAGCGGAGCCTCTTCCTCCTACAATGAGCAGTTCTTC; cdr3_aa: CASSPSGASSSYNEQFF
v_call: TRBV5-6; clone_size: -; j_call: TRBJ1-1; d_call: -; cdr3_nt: TGTGCCAGCAGCTTGGCTTGGGGGGTAGTTACTGAAGCTTTCTTT; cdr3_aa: CASSLAWGVVTEAFF
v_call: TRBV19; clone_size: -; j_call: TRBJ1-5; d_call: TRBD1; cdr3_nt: TGTGCCAGTAGTTGGGACAGGGTGGGCGGTCAGCCCCAGCATTTT; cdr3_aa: CASSWDRVGGQPQHF
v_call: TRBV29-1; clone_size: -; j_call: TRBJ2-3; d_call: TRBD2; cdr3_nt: TGCAGCGCGGCTAGCGGTGGGCAGTATTTT; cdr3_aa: CSAASGGQYF
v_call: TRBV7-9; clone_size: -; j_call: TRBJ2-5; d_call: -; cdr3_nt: TGTGCCAGCAGTCCTAGGGACGGGAACCAAGAGACCCAGTACTTC; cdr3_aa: CASSPRDGNQETQYF
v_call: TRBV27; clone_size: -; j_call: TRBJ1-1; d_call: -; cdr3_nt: TGTGCCAGCAGCCCCGGGACCCACACTGAAGCTTTCTTT; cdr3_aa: CASSPGTHTEAFF
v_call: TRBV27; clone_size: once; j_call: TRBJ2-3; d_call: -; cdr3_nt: TGTGCCAGCAGTTTATCGGCCTATAGAGCGGCATATACGCAGTATTTT; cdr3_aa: CASSLSAYRAAYTQYF
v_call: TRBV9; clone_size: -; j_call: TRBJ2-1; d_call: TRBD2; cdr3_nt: TGTGCCAGCAGCTCGGGGGGGACTAGACCGTTCGATGAGCAGTTCTTC; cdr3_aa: CASSSGGTRPFDEQFF
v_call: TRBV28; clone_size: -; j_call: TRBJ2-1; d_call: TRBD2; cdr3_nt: TGTGCCAGCAGAGGGGTTCGCGAGCGGGAGTACTTTGAGCAGTTCTTC; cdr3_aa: CASRGVREREYFEQFF
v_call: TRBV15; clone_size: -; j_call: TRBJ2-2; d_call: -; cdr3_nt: TGTGCCACCAGCAGTCCCCTTGGAGGCAGATACACCGGGGAGCTGTTTTTT; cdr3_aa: CATSSPLGGRYTGELFF
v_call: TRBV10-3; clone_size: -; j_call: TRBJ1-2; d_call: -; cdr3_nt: TGTGCCATCAGTGAGCCCAGGGAAGCTAACTATGGCTACACCTTC; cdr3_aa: CAISEPREANYGYTF
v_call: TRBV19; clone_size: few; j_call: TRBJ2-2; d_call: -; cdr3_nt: TGTGCCAGTAGAGGGGAGACCGGGGAGCTGTTTTTT; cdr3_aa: CASRGETGELFF
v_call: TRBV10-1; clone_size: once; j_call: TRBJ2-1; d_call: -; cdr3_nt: TGCGCCAGCAGCGCCACAGGGATCGGGGCCTACAATGAGCAGTTCTTC; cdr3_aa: CASSATGIGAYNEQFF